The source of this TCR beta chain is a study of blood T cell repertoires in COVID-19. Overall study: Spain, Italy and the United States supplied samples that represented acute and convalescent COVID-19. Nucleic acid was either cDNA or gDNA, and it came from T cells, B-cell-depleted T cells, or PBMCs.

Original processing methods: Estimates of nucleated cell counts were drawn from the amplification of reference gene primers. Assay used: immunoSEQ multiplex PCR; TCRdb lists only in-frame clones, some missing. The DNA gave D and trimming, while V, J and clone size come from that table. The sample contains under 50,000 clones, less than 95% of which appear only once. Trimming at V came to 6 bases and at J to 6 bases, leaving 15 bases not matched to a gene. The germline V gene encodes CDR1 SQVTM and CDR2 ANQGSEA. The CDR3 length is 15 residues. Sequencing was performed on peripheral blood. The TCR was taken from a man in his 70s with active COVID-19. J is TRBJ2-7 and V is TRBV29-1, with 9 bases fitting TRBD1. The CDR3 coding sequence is TGCAGCGTCTTATTCCGGGACAGGGCTGAATTCGAGCAGTACTTC. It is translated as CSVLFRDRAEFEQYF.